Below, 13 T cell receptor beta chains from the same sample are listed, as sequenced in a study of T-cell reconstitution after alpha-beta-depleted transplantation in children. The TCRbeta library incorporated unique molecular identifiers. TCRdb redid the calling of the PCR reads with MiXCR, one entry per CDR3 protein. There are 90,000 to 120,000 distinct CDR3 sequences in the sample; 5.5% to 6.5% occur only once, and about 23% lies in the top ten. The sequenced sample was PBMCs, mostly from graft donor cells, obtained 360 days after TCRalphabeta/CD19-depleted stem cell transplant. The receptors originated from a male patient aged 2 to 10 who had a stem cell transplant for acute lymphoblastic leukemia, so the T cells may come from the graft donor.

This clonotype was observed at least ten times. The chain joins TRBV20-1 to TRBJ2-1, with D perhaps matching TRBD1 or TRBD2 (6 bases each). The CDR3 totals 15 residues. The V end was cut by 2 bases, the J end by 1 base, with 12 bases between. Per the germline V gene, CDR1 is DFQATT and CDR2 is SNEGSKA (reference sequence). DNA for the CDR3: TGCAGTGCTAGAAAGGGGGGATGGTCCTACAATGAGCAGTTCTTC. Residues: CSARKGGWSYNEQFF.

V usage is TRBV7-9 and J usage is TRBJ2-6; D is uncertain. Germline loops: CDR1 SEHNR, CDR2 FQNEAQ (reference sequence). V was shortened by 6 bases and J by 0 bases, with 6 bases between the two germline ends. The CDR3 runs to 14 residues. CDR3 DNA sequence: TGTGCCAGCAGAAACGGCTCTGGGGCCAACGTCCTGACTTTC. Residues: CASRNGSGANVLTF.

In this sample, this clonotype turned up a few times. The chain couples TRBV13 to TRBJ2-7; D may correspond to TRBD1 or TRBD2 (6 bases each). Per the germline V gene, CDR1 is PRHDT and CDR2 is FYEKMQ (reference sequence). This CDR3 contains 14 residues. The V gene lost 1 base and the J gene lost 1 base, with 8 bases spanning the gap. For the CDR3, the DNA is TGTGCCAGCAGCTTAGAGGGGGGTTCCTACGAGCAGTACTTC. It encodes CASSLEGGSYEQYF.

V gene TRBV4-3 combines with J gene TRBJ2-3; 12 nucleotides match TRBD2. CDR3 length: 16 amino acids. After removal of 4 bases from V and 4 bases from J, the junction contained 6 bases not matched to a gene. CDR1 is LGHNA and CDR2 is YSLEER in the germline V gene. In DNA form, the CDR3 reads TGCGCCAGCAGCCTCGGACTAGCGGGAAGGGCAGATACGCAGTATTTT. It codes for CASSLGLAGRADTQYF.

The CDR3, as DNA: TGTGCCAGCAGTTTCAGAGGGGCTGAGGGGAAGACCCAGTACTTC. Amino acid sequence: CASSFRGAEGKTQYF. V and J are TRBV28 and TRBJ2-5; tentatively, D is TRBD1 or TRBD2 (5 bases each). V lost 3 bases to trimming and J lost 6 bases, with 17 bases between them. Germline values: CDR1 MDHEN, CDR2 SYDVKM. CDR3 length: 15 residues.

This clonotype was counted many times. The chain uses TRBV20-1 and TRBJ2-1; weak D call: TRBD1 (6 bases). This CDR3 region has 16 residues. Germline CDR1 reads DFQATT; CDR2 reads SNEGSKA (reference sequence). V lost 1 base and J lost 7, with 20 bases in between. The CDR3 DNA is TGCAGTGCTAGAGGCATCCGGGACACCACTCGGAATGAGCAGTTCTTC. Protein: CSARGIRDTTRNEQFF.

This clonotype was recorded many times. The rearrangement joins TRBV7-8 to TRBJ2-1; TRBD2 aligns across 12 bases. There are 17 residues in the CDR3. Trimming at V came to 5 bases and at J to 3 bases, leaving 8 bases not matched to a gene. Germline CDR1 reads SGHVS; CDR2 reads FQNEAQ. CDR3 residues: CASSNGLAGTLYNEQFF. The CDR3 DNA reads TGTGCCAGCAGCAACGGACTAGCGGGGACCCTCTACAATGAGCAGTTCTTC.

The rearrangement joins TRBV9 to TRBJ2-6, with 8 bases aligning to TRBD1. V lost 0 bases to trimming and J lost 3 bases; unmatched junction nucleotides: 8. CDR1 is SGDLS, CDR2 YYNGEE, per germline. This CDR3 comprises 18 residues. The CDR3 loop is CASSVVAGGIGGANVLTF. CDR3 coding DNA: TGTGCCAGCAGCGTAGTTGCAGGGGGCATAGGTGGGGCCAACGTCCTGACTTTC.

This clonotype was seen at least ten times. J is TRBJ1-2 and V is TRBV7-9; D perhaps matches TRBD1 (5 bases). V lost 7 bases and J 6 bases, leaving 15 bases between the germline ends. The CDR3 spans 13 residues. The germline gives CDR1 SEHNR, CDR2 FQNEAQ (reference sequence). The CDR3 region is CASTLVRGNGYTF. The CDR3 DNA reads TGTGCCAGCACCCTAGTTAGGGGCAATGGCTACACCTTC.

This clonotype turned up a few times. This sequence joins TRBV28 and TRBJ2-7; D is uncertain. Looked up from germline, CDR1 is MDHEN and CDR2 is SYDVKM. The CDR3 has 12 residues. Trimming stripped 3 bases from V and 6 bases from J, with 9 bases between. CDR3 nucleotides: TGTGCCAGCAGTTTCGATAGAACCGAGCAGTACTTC. Its protein is CASSFDRTEQYF.

Regarding this clonotype: Germline and junction disagree at one end, which may indicate a read error. The chain employs TRBV7-7 and TRBJ2-5; D remains unclear. Germline V lookup: CDR1 SSHAT, CDR2 FNYEAQ (reference sequence). This CDR3 region has 15 residues. CDR3 sequence (DNA): TGTGCTAGCAGCTTGGTACGGTGGGGCCAAGAGACCCAGTACTTC. As protein: CASSLVRWGQETQYF.

This clonotype was counted ten times or more. The chain recombines TRBV5-1 with TRBJ2-1; perhaps D is TRBD1 or TRBD2 (7 bases each). CDR3 length equals 14 residues. Trimming shortened V by 0 bases and J by 9 bases, and 13 bases separated the two germline ends. Germline CDR1 is SGHRS and CDR2 is YFSETQ. Here the CDR3 reads CASSLAGGATEQFF. The DNA for the CDR3 is TGCGCCAGCAGCTTGGCAGGGGGGGCCACTGAGCAGTTCTTC.

This clonotype was seen many times. This chain links TRBV3-1 with TRBJ1-5; D is unresolved. Germline V lookup: CDR1 LGHDT, CDR2 YNNKEL (reference sequence). The CDR3 is 15 amino acids. With 4 bases removed from V and 4 bases from J, the gap between germline ends came to 14 bases. The CDR3 sequence is CASSRGRFGNQPQHF. CDR3 DNA: TGTGCCAGCAGCCGTGGCAGGTTTGGTAATCAGCCCCAGCATTTT.